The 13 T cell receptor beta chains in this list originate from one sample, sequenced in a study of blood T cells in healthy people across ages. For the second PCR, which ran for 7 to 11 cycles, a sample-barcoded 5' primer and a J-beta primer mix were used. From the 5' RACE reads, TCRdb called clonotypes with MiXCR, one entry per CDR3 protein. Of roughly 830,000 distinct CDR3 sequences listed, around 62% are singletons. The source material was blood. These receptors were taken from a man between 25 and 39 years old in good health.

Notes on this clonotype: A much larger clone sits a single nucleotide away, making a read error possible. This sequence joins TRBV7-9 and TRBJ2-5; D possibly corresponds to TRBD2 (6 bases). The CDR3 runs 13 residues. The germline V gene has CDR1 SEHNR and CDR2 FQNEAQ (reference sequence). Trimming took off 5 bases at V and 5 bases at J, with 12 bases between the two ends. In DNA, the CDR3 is TGTGCCAGCAGCGTAGGACTAAGGGAGACCCAGTACTTC. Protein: CASSVGLRETQYF.

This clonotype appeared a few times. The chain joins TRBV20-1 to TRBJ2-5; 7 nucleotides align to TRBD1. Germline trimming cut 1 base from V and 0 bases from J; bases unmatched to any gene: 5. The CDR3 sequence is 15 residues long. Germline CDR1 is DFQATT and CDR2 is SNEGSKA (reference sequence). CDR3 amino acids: CSARGGTVYQETQYF. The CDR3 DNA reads TGCAGTGCTAGAGGAGGGACAGTGTACCAAGAGACCCAGTACTTC.

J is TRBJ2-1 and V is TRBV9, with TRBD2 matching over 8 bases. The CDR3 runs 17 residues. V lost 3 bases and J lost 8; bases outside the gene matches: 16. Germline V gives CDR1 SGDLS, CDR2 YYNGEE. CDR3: CASSAESGTRVWYEQFF. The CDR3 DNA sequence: TGTGCCAGCAGCGCCGAGTCCGGGACTAGAGTATGGTATGAGCAGTTCTTC.

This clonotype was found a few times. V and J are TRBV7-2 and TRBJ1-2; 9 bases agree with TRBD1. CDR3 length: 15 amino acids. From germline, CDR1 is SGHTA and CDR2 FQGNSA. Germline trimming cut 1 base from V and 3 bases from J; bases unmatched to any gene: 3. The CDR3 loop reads CASSLGDRVHYGYTF. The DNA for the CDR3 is TGTGCCAGCAGCTTAGGGGACAGGGTTCACTATGGCTACACCTTC.

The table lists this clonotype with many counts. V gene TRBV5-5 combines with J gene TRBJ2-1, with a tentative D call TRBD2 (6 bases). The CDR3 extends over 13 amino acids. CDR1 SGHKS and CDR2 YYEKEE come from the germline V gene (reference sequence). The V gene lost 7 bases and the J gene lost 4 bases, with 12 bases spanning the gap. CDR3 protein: CASRPGGYNEQFF. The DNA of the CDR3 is TGTGCCAGCCGCCCTGGGGGGTACAATGAGCAGTTCTTC.

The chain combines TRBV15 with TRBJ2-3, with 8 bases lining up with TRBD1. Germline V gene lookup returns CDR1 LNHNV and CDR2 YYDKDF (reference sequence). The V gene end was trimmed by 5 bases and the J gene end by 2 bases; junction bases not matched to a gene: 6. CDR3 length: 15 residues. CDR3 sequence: CATSGQTGATDTQYF. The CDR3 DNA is TGTGCCACCAGCGGTCAGACAGGGGCCACAGATACGCAGTATTTT.

The CDR3 here is CASSFRNPLTDTQYF. Here the CDR3 DNA reads TGCGCCAGCAGCTTTCGGAACCCACTCACAGATACGCAGTATTTT. The rearrangement uses TRBV5-1 and TRBJ2-3; no reliable D call. CDR1 and CDR2 from the germline V gene are SGHRS and YFSETQ. V was shortened by 2 bases and J by 2 bases, with 12 bases between the two germline ends. CDR3 length equals 15 residues. The full variable domain, rest sourced from reference TRBV5-1 and TRBJ2-3, is KAGVTQTPRYLIKTRGQQVTLSCSPISGHRSVSWYQQTPGQGLQFLFEYFSETQRNKGNFPGRFSGRQFSNSRSEMNVSTLELGDSALYLCASSFRNPLTDTQYFGPGTRLTVL.

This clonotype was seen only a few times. CDR3 sequence: CASSDFGAPPFTDTQYF. DNA for the CDR3: TGTGCCAGCAGTGATTTTGGGGCTCCTCCTTTCACAGATACGCAGTATTTT. V is TRBV6-1 and J is TRBJ2-3; TRBD1 is a possible D gene (5 bases). Trimming removed 3 bases at V and 2 bases at J, with 18 bases between. Per germline, CDR1 MNHNS and CDR2 SASEGT. CDR3 size: 17 residues.

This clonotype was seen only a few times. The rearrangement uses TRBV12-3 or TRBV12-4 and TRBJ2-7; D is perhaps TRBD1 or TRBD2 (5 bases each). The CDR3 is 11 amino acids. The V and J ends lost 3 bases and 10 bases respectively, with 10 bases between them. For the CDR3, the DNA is TGTGCCAGCAGTTTGGGGGTCCATCAGTACTTC. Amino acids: CASSLGVHQYF.

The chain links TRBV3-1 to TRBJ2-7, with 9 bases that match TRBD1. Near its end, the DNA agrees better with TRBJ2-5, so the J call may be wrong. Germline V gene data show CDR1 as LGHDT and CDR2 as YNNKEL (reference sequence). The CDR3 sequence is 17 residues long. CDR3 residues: CASSRNRGQMDQETQYF. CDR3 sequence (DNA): TGTGCCAGCAGCCGAAACAGGGGGCAGATGGACCAAGAGACCCAGTACTTC.

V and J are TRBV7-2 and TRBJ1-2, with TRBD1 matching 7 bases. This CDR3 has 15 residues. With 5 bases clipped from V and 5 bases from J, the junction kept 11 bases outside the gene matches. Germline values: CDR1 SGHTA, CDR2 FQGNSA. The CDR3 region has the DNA TGTGCCAGCAGCCTTTCCGGGACAGCTTTATATGGCTACACCTTC. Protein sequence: CASSLSGTALYGYTF. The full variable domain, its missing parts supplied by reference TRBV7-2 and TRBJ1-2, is GAGVSQSPSNKVTEKGKDVELRCDPISGHTALYWYRQSLGQGLEFLIYFQGNSAPDKSGLPSDRFSAERTGGSVSTLTIQRTQQEDSAVYLCASSLSGTALYGYTFGSGTRLTVV.

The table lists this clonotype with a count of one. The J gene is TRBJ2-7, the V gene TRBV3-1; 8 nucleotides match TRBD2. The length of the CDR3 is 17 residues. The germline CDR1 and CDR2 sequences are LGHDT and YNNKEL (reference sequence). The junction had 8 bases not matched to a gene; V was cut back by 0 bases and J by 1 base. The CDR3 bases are TGTGCCAGCAGCCAAGAGTCTAAGCGGGGGTATTCCTACGAGCAGTACTTC. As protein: CASSQESKRGYSYEQYF.

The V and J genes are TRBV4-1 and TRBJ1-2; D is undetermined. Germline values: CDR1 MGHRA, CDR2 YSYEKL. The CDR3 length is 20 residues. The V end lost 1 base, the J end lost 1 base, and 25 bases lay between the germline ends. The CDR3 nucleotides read TGCGCCAGCAGCCAAGTCCCCGGGGAGAGGGTGAGAGATTATAACTATGGCTACACCTTC. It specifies CASSQVPGERVRDYNYGYTF.